This is a list of T cell receptor beta chains from one sample in a study of T cells in tuberculosis. Sequencing used immunoSEQ multiplex PCR; TCRdb keeps in-frame clones, though not all of them. The top ten hold 7% of the sample, which has about 35,000 clones, around 92% seen once. This sample comprised PBMCs, obtained at tuberculosis diagnosis. The source is an adult with tuberculosis. Some clones in this sample may be carry-over from other donors' samples. Each CDR3 is given with its conserved first and last residue. The order of the fields is J gene, D gene, V gene, clone size, CDR3 protein, CDR3 DNA. A D gene is named only where the DNA matches it firmly. Some rows have no size entry. The others give once, few or many, or a class for an expanded clone.

>TRBJ1-2|TRBD1|TRBV19|NA
CASRSGTANGWYYGYTF
TGTGCCAGTAGGTCCGGGACAGCGAACGGTTGGTACTATGGCTACACCTTC
>TRBJ2-1|TRBD2|TRBV6-5|NA
CASSYSPAGGMNEQFF
TGTGCCAGCAGTTACTCGCCAGCGGGGGGGATGAATGAGCAGTTCTTC
>TRBJ1-2|TRBD1|TRBV5-1|NA
CASSARTGSHGYTF
TGCGCCAGCAGCGCTAGGACAGGGTCCCATGGCTACACCTTC
>TRBJ1-2|TRBD1|TRBV9|NA
CASSPGDRAYGYTF
TGTGCCAGCAGCCCCGGGGACAGGGCCTATGGCTACACCTTC
>TRBJ2-3|NA|TRBV14|NA
CASSQVKWAAQYF
TGTGCCAGCAGCCAAGTTAAGTGGGCTGCGCAGTATTTT
>TRBJ2-3|NA|TRBV9|NA
CASSVASGADTQYF
TGTGCCAGCAGCGTAGCTTCCGGAGCAGATACGCAGTATTTT
>TRBJ1-2|NA|TRBV10-3|NA
CAISSTGNVGYTF
TGTGCCATCAGTTCCACAGGGAATGTGGGCTACACCTTC
>TRBJ2-7|TRBD2|TRBV6-6|NA
CASSTLLAGGTYEQYF
TGTGCCAGCAGTACCCTTCTAGCGGGGGGAACCTACGAGCAGTACTTC
>TRBJ1-1|NA|TRBV6-5|NA
CASSYFPRGKSAFF
TGTGCCAGCAGTTATTTTCCCAGGGGTAAATCAGCTTTCTTT
>TRBJ2-7|TRBD1|TRBV28|NA
CASSLSMWTGNNEQYF
TGTGCCAGCAGTTTATCGATGTGGACAGGTAATAACGAGCAGTACTTC
>TRBJ1-5|NA|TRBV5-6|NA
CASSRNLGNQPQHF
TGTGCCAGCAGCCGCAATTTAGGCAATCAGCCCCAGCATTTT
>TRBJ2-6|NA|TRBV2|NA
CASSEAWQTGANVLTF
TGTGCCAGCAGTGAAGCCTGGCAGACTGGGGCCAACGTCCTGACTTTC
>TRBJ2-3|TRBD2|TRBV13|NA
CASRRTSGGNTQYF
TGTGCCAGCAGGAGGACTAGCGGGGGGAATACGCAGTATTTT
>TRBJ2-2|NA|TRBV6-5|NA
CASRIGTNTGELFF
TGTGCCAGCAGGATAGGGACAAACACCGGGGAGCTGTTTTTT
>TRBJ1-2|TRBD1|TRBV9|NA
CASSLSSGGAYGYTF
TGTGCCAGCAGCCTCTCTTCAGGGGGCGCATATGGCTACACCTTC
>TRBJ2-3|TRBD2|TRBV7-2|NA
CASTLYSAGGRVTQYF
TGTGCCAGCACCCTCTACTCCGCGGGGGGCCGGGTTACGCAGTATTTT
>TRBJ1-2|NA|TRBV4-2|NA
CASSQRQYGYTF
TGTGCCAGCAGCCAAAGACAGTATGGCTACACCTTC
>TRBJ2-3|TRBD2|TRBV10-3|once
CAISDPTSGGTDTQYF
TGTGCCATCAGTGACCCAACTAGCGGGGGCACAGATACGCAGTATTTT
>TRBJ1-2|NA|TRBV14|NA
CASSQKGRELPGGYTF
TGTGCCAGCAGCCAAAAAGGTCGGGAGCTCCCCGGGGGCTACACCTTC
>TRBJ2-1|NA|TRBV30|NA
CAWSYSSYNEQFF
TGTGCCTGGAGTTATAGCTCCTACAATGAGCAGTTCTTC
>TRBJ1-2|TRBD1|TRBV5-6|NA
CASSLRDRGANYGYTF
TGTGCCAGCAGCTTACGAGACAGGGGTGCTAACTATGGCTACACCTTC
>TRBJ2-2|TRBD1|TRBV27|NA
CASSSPGQGVTGELFF
TGTGCCAGCAGTTCCCCGGGACAGGGAGTTACCGGGGAGCTGTTTTTT
>TRBJ1-5|NA|TRBV19|NA
CASSIDQGRGFASNQPQHF
TGTGCCAGTAGTATAGACCAGGGGCGGGGGTTTGCGAGCAATCAGCCCCAGCATTTT
>TRBJ1-2|TRBD1|TRBV27|NA
CASTPFRGDRAYGYTF
TGTGCCAGCACGCCCTTCAGAGGTGACAGGGCCTATGGCTACACCTTC
>TRBJ2-1|NA|TRBV10-3|NA
CAISERALGLVGNEQFF
TGTGCCATCAGTGAGCGGGCCCTGGGGCTAGTCGGCAATGAGCAGTTCTTC
>TRBJ2-6|TRBD2|TRBV7-2|NA
CASSRSGGNSGANVLTF
TGTGCCAGCAGCCGTAGCGGGGGAAACTCTGGGGCCAACGTCCTGACTTTC
>TRBJ1-6|TRBD1|TRBV18|NA
CASSLQGSSGSYNSPLHF
TGTGCCAGCTCACTACAGGGGTCCTCGGGCTCCTATAATTCACCCCTCCACTTT
>TRBJ2-3|TRBD1|TRBV7-8|NA
CASSPRTGGSDTQYF
TGTGCCAGCAGCCCGAGGACAGGGGGCAGCGATACGCAGTATTTT
>TRBJ2-5|TRBD1|TRBV7-6|NA
CASSLGGTGTLFGETQYF
TGTGCCAGCAGCTTGGGGGGGACAGGGACGTTGTTCGGAGAGACCCAGTACTTC
>TRBJ2-1|TRBD1|TRBV25-1|NA
CASSERQGRNEQFF
TGTGCCAGCAGTGAACGACAGGGGCGCAATGAGCAGTTCTTC
>TRBJ1-5|NA|TRBV18|NA
CASSPQRANQPQHF
TGTGCCAGCTCACCTCAGAGGGCCAATCAGCCCCAGCATTTT
>TRBJ1-2|NA|TRBV14|NA
CASSQTSGYGYTF
TGTGCCAGCAGCCAGACTAGCGGGTATGGCTACACCTTC
>TRBJ2-3|TRBD2|TRBV10-3|NA
CAISEVRLAGGLQYF
TGTGCCATCAGTGAGGTCCGGCTAGCGGGGGGATTGCAGTATTTT
>TRBJ2-4|TRBD1|TRBV5-1|NA
CASSSTGTVAKNIQYF
TGCGCCAGCAGCTCGACCGGGACAGTAGCCAAAAACATTCAGTACTTC
>TRBJ1-1|TRBD1|TRBV30|NA
CAWTGGAGNTEAFF
TGTGCCTGGACAGGGGGCGCGGGGAACACTGAAGCTTTCTTT
>TRBJ2-7|NA|TRBV29-1|NA
CSASLEAGWQYF
TGCAGCGCTAGCTTAGAGGCTGGTTGGCAGTACTTC
>TRBJ2-3|NA|TRBV18|NA
CASSPNQGLTDTQYF
TGTGCCAGCTCACCAAACCAGGGCCTCACAGATACGCAGTATTTT
>TRBJ2-3|NA|TRBV7-6|NA
CASSLKAGADEHTSRTDTQYF
TGTGCCAGCAGCTTAAAGGCAGGGGCGGACGAACACACTTCTCGCACAGATACGCAGTATTTT
>TRBJ1-2|NA|TRBV6-5|NA
CASSYSPQGGYGYTF
TGTGCCAGCAGTTACAGCCCTCAAGGGGGCTATGGCTACACCTTC
>TRBJ1-2|TRBD1|TRBV5-1|NA
CASSWGTGANYGYTF
TGCGCCAGCAGCTGGGGGACAGGGGCTAACTATGGCTACACCTTC
>TRBJ2-7|NA|TRBV10-1|NA
CASSRTRDSYEQYF
TGCGCCAGCAGTCGGACACGAGATTCCTACGAGCAGTACTTC
>TRBJ1-2|NA|TRBV19|NA
CASSQGPGGYTF
TGTGCCAGTAGTCAGGGGCCCGGGGGCTACACCTTC
>TRBJ1-5|NA|TRBV11-2|NA
CASSRGTHQPQHF
TGTGCCAGCAGCCGGGGAACCCACCAGCCCCAGCATTTT
>TRBJ2-5|TRBD2|TRBV30|NA
CAWRGLAGGPETQYF
TGTGCCTGGAGAGGTCTAGCGGGGGGGCCGGAGACCCAGTACTTC
>TRBJ1-3|NA|TRBV19|NA
CASMIQATRGNTIYF
TGTGCCAGTATGATACAGGCCACGAGGGGAAACACCATATATTTT
>TRBJ1-5|NA|TRBV2|NA
CASSGGHNQPQHF
TGTGCCAGCAGTGGGGGACATAATCAGCCCCAGCATTTT
>TRBJ2-3|TRBD2|TRBV18|once
CASSPSGGADTQYF
TGTGCCAGCTCACCATCGGGGGGGGCAGATACGCAGTATTTT
>TRBJ1-4|TRBD1|TRBV6-5|NA
CASSMGQKNEKLFF
TGTGCCAGCAGTATGGGACAGAAAAATGAAAAACTGTTTTTT
>TRBJ2-7|TRBD2|TRBV2|NA
CASSEHGGNYEQYF
TGTGCCAGCAGTGAACACGGGGGGAACTACGAGCAGTACTTC
>TRBJ1-3|NA|TRBV6-1|NA
CASSEERGLGIYSGNTIYF
TGTGCCAGCAGTGAAGAGCGAGGGCTAGGGATATACTCTGGAAACACCATATATTTT
>TRBJ1-3|NA|TRBV7-8|NA
CASSSFSGTPFLSGNTIYF
TGTGCCAGCAGCTCCTTCTCCGGGACACCTTTCCTCTCTGGAAACACCATATATTTT
>TRBJ2-1|TRBD2|TRBV2|NA
CASRPVGLAGGNSYNEQFF
TGTGCCAGCAGACCGGTGGGACTAGCGGGGGGGAACTCCTACAATGAGCAGTTCTTC
>TRBJ2-7|NA|TRBV10-3|NA
CAISERGGYEQYF
TGTGCCATCAGTGAAAGGGGGGGCTACGAGCAGTACTTC
>TRBJ1-3|NA|TRBV5-4|NA
CASSPGGALAASGNTIYF
TGTGCCAGCAGCCCGGGGGGAGCGCTCGCAGCGAGTGGAAACACCATATATTTT
>TRBJ2-3|NA|TRBV6-1|NA
CALGGPYTDTQYF
TGTGCCCTCGGGGGGCCTTACACAGATACGCAGTATTTT
>TRBJ1-5|NA|TRBV7-2|NA
CASSLDVSYNQPQHF
TGTGCCAGCAGCTTAGATGTCAGTTACAATCAGCCCCAGCATTTT
>TRBJ1-2|NA|TRBV6-4|NA
CASRFLVGPGYGYTF
TGTGCCAGCAGGTTCTTGGTGGGCCCTGGCTATGGCTACACCTTC